These T cell receptor beta chains were read from a single sample in a study of beta chain features in type 1 diabetes. Produced via immunoSEQ multiplex PCR; TCRdb's table is partial and in-frame only. The top ten clones hold around 0.031% of a sample with a few hundred thousand clones, about 9.3% of them seen once. The sample taken for sequencing was naive CD4+ T cells from blood. These receptor sequences come from a young woman in good health. CDR3s include the opening cysteine and the closing phenylalanine or tryptophan. Each record gives: D gene, clone size, J gene, V gene, CDR3 DNA, CDR3 protein. A D gene is named only where the DNA matches it firmly. Size is stated for part of the rows, as once, few or many counts, or as a class when the clone is expanded.

.	.	TRBJ2-3	TRBV6-6	TGTGCCAGCAGTTTAGACGGGTTTGGAGATACGCAGTATTTT	CASSLDGFGDTQYF
TRBD2	.	TRBJ2-7	TRBV10-3	TGTGCCATCAGTGACCCCGGGACTAGACTACGAAAAGAGCAGTACTTC	CAISDPGTRLRKEQYF
TRBD2	few	TRBJ2-1	TRBV5-1	TGCGCCAGCAGCCAGGGACTAGCTGGGCGGGGTGAGCAGTTCTTC	CASSQGLAGRGEQFF
TRBD1	.	TRBJ1-5	TRBV25-1	TGTGCCAGCAGTGCGGGACAGGGAGACAATCAGCCCCAGCATTTT	CASSAGQGDNQPQHF
.	few	TRBJ2-2	TRBV18	TGTGCCAGCTCATCCTACACCGGGGAGCTGTTTTTT	CASSSYTGELFF
.	.	TRBJ1-1	TRBV25-1	TGTGCCAGCAGTGAGCCGGGTTCAAACACTGAAGCTTTCTTT	CASSEPGSNTEAFF
TRBD2	many	TRBJ2-1	TRBV5-4	TGTGCCAGCAGCCCCCCGGCTAGCGGGAGCTTCAATGAGCAGTTCTTC	CASSPPASGSFNEQFF
.	few	TRBJ2-1	TRBV9	TGTGCCAGCAGCGTAGAACTAGAGAATTGGAATGAGCAGTTCTTC	CASSVELENWNEQFF
TRBD2	many	TRBJ2-3	TRBV30	TGTGCCTGGAGTCGGACTAGCGAGCGAGATACGCAGTATTTT	CAWSRTSERDTQYF
.	few	TRBJ1-1	TRBV6-1	TGTGCCAGCAGAGAGGGCCCGAACACTGAAGCTTTCTTT	CASREGPNTEAFF
TRBD2	.	TRBJ2-3	TRBV5-1	TGCGCCAGCAGCTTGGAACCTAGCGGGAGCACAGATACGCAGTATTTT	CASSLEPSGSTDTQYF
.	.	TRBJ1-5	TRBV7-9	TGTGCCAGCAGCTTAGGTTCGGGGATCAATCAGCCCCAGCATTTT	CASSLGSGINQPQHF
TRBD2	.	TRBJ2-7	TRBV5-1	TGCGCCAGCAGCTTGGGGACTAGCGGGATCTCCTACGAGCAGTACTTC	CASSLGTSGISYEQYF
TRBD2	few	TRBJ2-1	TRBV4-1	TGCGCCAGCAGCTGGGAAACAAGCGGGAGGGGCGAGGAGCAGTTCTTC	CASSWETSGRGEEQFF
TRBD1	.	TRBJ2-2	TRBV7-6	TGTGCCAGCAGCTTCTCGGCCAGGGGGCTTCCCGGGGAGCTGTTTTTT	CASSFSARGLPGELFF
.	.	TRBJ1-1	TRBV5-4	TGTGCCAGCAGCTTGAACAGGGCGAACACTGAAGCTTTCTTT	CASSLNRANTEAFF
.	few	TRBJ1-2	TRBV30	TGTGCCTGGAGTCCTAGGGCCAGGGCTTCTCCCTATGGCTACACCTTC	CAWSPRARASPYGYTF
.	few	TRBJ1-2	TRBV7-2	TGTGCCAGCAGCCCCCCGGACAGAAGGACATCTATCGGCTACACCTTC	CASSPPDRRTSIGYTF
.	.	TRBJ2-1	TRBV19	TGTGCCAGTAGTGAGGGAGGCTCCTACAATGAGCAGTTCTTC	CASSEGGSYNEQFF
TRBD1	.	TRBJ1-5	TRBV5-6	TGTGCCAGCAGCGCCCGGTGGGACAGGGGGCGAGGTAATCAGCCCCAGCATTTT	CASSARWDRGRGNQPQHF
TRBD2	few	TRBJ2-7	TRBV10-3	TGTGCCATCACTGTAGCGGGAGGCTCCGAGCAGTACTTC	CAITVAGGSEQYF
TRBD2	few	TRBJ2-2	TRBV30	TGTGCCTGGAGGCACCGGGGGGGCACCGGGGAGCTGTTTTTT	CAWRHRGGTGELFF
.	.	TRBJ1-2	TRBV23-1	TGCGCCAGCAGTAAGCTTGCGGAGGATGGCTACACCTTC	CASSKLAEDGYTF
TRBD1	few	TRBJ2-1	TRBV25-1	TGTGCCAGCAGCGGGACAGGGGCCAATGAGCAGTTCTTC	CASSGTGANEQFF
.	.	TRBJ2-5	TRBV19	TGTGCCAGTAGTGGGGTAGCGGCTTACGAAGAGACCCAGTACTTC	CASSGVAAYEETQYF
TRBD2	few	TRBJ2-7	TRBV5-1	TGCGCCAGCACGGGAGGCGGTAAAGGCGAGCAGTACTTC	CASTGGGKGEQYF
TRBD1	few	TRBJ2-1	TRBV5-4	TGTGCCAGCAGCTTGAGGGACGGTTATGGGACAGAGTACAACAATGAGCAGTTCTTC	CASSLRDGYGTEYNNEQFF
.	few	TRBJ2-3	TRBV5-1	TGCGCCAGCAGCTTGGGGGGAGGCGAAGATACGCAGTATTTT	CASSLGGGEDTQYF
.	.	TRBJ1-5	TRBV25-1	TGTGCCAGCAGGCAGGGCCCGGATCAGCCCCAGCATTTT	CASRQGPDQPQHF
TRBD2	few	TRBJ2-1	TRBV9	TGTGCCAGCAGCAAAAATAGCGGGAGCTCCTACAATGAGCAGTTCTTC	CASSKNSGSSYNEQFF
.	.	TRBJ2-5	TRBV19	TGTGCCAGTAGTATAGGGTGGAGAGGAGAGACCCAGTACTTC	CASSIGWRGETQYF
.	few	TRBJ2-1	TRBV5-6	TGTGCCAGCAGACGCGGGGAACTCGACAATGAGCAGTTCTTC	CASRRGELDNEQFF
TRBD1	few	TRBJ1-2	TRBV7-8	TGTGCCAGCAGCTTATCGGGACAGGAGAGACGCTATGGCTACACCTTC	CASSLSGQERRYGYTF
.	few	TRBJ2-2	TRBV5-4	TGTGCCAGCAGCTTGGGCCCTAGCTTCACCGGGGAGCTGTTTTTT	CASSLGPSFTGELFF
TRBD1	few	TRBJ1-1	TRBV7-8	TGTGCCAGCAGCTTATATCCCCGGGACAGGGCAAATGGGGACACTGAAGCTTTCTTT	CASSLYPRDRANGDTEAFF
TRBD1	.	TRBJ2-2	TRBV5-6	TGTGCCAGCAGCTTGCCGGGACAGGGGACCGGGGAGCTGTTTTTT	CASSLPGQGTGELFF
TRBD1	few	TRBJ2-2	TRBV5-1	TGCGCCAGCAGCCACAGGGGATCCGAGGAGCTGTTTTTT	CASSHRGSEELFF
.	few	TRBJ2-3	TRBV4-2	TGTGCCAGCAGCCAACAGTACACAGATACGCAGTATTTT	CASSQQYTDTQYF
TRBD1	.	TRBJ2-3	TRBV29-1	TGCAGCGTTGAGGGTGGGACAGGCCGCACAGATACGCAGTATTTT	CSVEGGTGRTDTQYF
.	.	TRBJ1-1	TRBV6-6	TGTGCCAGCAGCCCGCCAGGGATAAACACTGAAGCTTTCTTT	CASSPPGINTEAFF
TRBD1	few	TRBJ2-3	TRBV5-1	TGCGCCAGCAGCATGGGACAGAGCACAGATACGCAGTATTTT	CASSMGQSTDTQYF
.	few	TRBJ2-7	TRBV29-1	TGCAGCGTCACCGGGGTGGCCTACGAGCAGTACTTC	CSVTGVAYEQYF
.	few	TRBJ2-6	TRBV5-1	TGCGCCAGCAGCTACAGAGATCCTGGGGCCAACGTCCTGACTTTC	CASSYRDPGANVLTF
.	.	TRBJ1-2	TRBV5-1	TGCGCCAGCAGCCCGGGGGGGGGCTACACCTTC	CASSPGGGYTF
.	few	TRBJ1-1	TRBV5-1	TGCGCCAGCAGCCTAAAAGACACCCACACTGAAGCTTTCTTT	CASSLKDTHTEAFF
.	.	TRBJ2-7	TRBV5-6	TGTGCCAGCAGCTTTACTAGCTCCTACGAGCAGTACTTC	CASSFTSSYEQYF
.	.	TRBJ2-1	TRBV5-1	TGCGCCAGCAGTTACAGGGAAACCTACAATGAGCAGTTCTTC	CASSYRETYNEQFF